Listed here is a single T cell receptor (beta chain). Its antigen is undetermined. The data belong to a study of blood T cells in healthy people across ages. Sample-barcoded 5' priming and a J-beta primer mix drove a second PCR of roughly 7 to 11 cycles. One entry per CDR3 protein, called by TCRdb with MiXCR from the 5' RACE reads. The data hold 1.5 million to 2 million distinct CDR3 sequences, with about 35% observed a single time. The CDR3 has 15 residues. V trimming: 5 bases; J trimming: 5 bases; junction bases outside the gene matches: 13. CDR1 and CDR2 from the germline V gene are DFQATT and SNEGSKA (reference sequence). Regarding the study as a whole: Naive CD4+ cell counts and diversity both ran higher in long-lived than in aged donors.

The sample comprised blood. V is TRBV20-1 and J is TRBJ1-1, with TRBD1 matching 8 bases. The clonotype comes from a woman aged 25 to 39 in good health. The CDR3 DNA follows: TGCAGTGCTCTTACAGGGGGTCACGCTAAGACTGAAGCTTTCTTT. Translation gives CSALTGGHAKTEAFF.